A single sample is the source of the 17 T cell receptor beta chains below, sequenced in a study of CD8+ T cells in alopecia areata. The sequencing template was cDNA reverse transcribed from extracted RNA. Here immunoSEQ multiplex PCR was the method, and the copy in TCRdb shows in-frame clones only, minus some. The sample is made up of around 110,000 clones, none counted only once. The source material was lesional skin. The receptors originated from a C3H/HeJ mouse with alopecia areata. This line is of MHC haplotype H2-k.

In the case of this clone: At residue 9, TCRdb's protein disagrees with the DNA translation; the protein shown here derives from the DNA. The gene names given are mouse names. CDR3 amino acids: CASSQINSPLYF. The sequenced part of the CDR3 DNA is TGTGCTAGCAGTCAGATTAATTCGCCC. J is TRBJ1-6 and V is TRBV17, with D unclear. The sequenced fragment ends 3 residues before the CDR3 boundary, so the rest is inferred from the germline J gene. TRBJ1-6 is an ORF for which the function is uncertain. The V and J ends lost 5 bases and 6 bases respectively, with 5 bases between them. The CDR3 spans 12 residues. From germline, CDR1 is MNHDT and CDR2 YYDKIL.

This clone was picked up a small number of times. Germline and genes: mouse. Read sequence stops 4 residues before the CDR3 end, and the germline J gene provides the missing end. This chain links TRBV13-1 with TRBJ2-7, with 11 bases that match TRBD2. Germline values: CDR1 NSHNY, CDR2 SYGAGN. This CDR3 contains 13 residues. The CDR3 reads CASKGLGAYEQYF. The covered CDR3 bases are TGTGCCAGCAAGGGACTGGGGGCGTAT.

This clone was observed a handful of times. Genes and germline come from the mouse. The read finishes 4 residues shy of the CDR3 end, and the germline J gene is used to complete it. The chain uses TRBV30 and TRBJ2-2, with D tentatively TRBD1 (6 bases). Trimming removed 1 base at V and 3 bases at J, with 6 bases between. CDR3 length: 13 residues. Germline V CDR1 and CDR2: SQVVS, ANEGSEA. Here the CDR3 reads CSSRAGDTGQLYF. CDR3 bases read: TGTAGTTCTAGAGCAGGGGACACCGGG. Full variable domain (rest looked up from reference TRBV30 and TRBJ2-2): SVLLYQKPNRDICQSGTSLKIQCVADSQVVSMFWYQQFQEQSLMLMATANEGSEATYESGFTKDKFPISRPNLTFSTLTVNNARPGDSSIYFCSSRAGDTGQLYFGEGSKLTVL.

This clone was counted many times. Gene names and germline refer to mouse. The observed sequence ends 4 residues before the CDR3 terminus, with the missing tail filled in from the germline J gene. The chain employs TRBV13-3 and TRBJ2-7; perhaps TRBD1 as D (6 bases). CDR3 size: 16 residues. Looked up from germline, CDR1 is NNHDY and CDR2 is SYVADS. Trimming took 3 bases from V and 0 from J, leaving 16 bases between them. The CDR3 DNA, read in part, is TGTGCCAGCAGTGCGCCGAGACAGGAGAGCTCCTAT. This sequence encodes CASSAPRQESSY. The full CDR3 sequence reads CASSAPRQESSYEQYF.

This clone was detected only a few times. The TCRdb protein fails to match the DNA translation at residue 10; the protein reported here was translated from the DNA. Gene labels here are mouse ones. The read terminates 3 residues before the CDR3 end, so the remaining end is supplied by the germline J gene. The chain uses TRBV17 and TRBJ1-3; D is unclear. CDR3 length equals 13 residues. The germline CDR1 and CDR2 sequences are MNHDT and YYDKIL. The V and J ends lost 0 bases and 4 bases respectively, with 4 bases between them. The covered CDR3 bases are TGTGCTAGCAGTAGAGATATGGGAAATACG. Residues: CASSRDMGNT. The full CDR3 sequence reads CASSRDMGNTLYF.

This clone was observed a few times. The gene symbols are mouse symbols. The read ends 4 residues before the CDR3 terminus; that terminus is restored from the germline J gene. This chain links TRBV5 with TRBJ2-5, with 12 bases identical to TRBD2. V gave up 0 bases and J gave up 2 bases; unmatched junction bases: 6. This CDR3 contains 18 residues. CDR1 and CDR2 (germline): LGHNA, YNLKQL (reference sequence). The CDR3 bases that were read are TGTGCCAGCAGCCAAGATGGGGGACTGGGGGGCTCCCAAGAC. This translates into CASSQDGGLGGSQD. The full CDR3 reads CASSQDGGLGGSQDTQYF.

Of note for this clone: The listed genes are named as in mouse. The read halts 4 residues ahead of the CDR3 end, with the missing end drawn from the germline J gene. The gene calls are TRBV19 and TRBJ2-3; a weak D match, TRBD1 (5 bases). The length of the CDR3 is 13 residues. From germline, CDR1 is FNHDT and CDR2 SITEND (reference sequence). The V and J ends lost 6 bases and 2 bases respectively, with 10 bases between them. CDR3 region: CASTPGFAETLYF. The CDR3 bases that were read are TGTGCCAGCACCCCAGGGTTTGCAGAA.

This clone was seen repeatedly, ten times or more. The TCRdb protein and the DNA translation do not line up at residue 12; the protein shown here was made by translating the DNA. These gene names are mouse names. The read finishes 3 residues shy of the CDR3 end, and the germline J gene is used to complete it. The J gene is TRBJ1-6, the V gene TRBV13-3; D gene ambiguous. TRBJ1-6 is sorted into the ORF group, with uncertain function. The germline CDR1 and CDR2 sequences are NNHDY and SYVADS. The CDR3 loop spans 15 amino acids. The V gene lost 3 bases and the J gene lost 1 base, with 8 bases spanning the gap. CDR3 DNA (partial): TGTGCCAGCAGTGGAACACCGTCCTATAATTCGCCC. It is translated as CASSGTPSYNSP. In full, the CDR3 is CASSGTPSYNSPLYF.

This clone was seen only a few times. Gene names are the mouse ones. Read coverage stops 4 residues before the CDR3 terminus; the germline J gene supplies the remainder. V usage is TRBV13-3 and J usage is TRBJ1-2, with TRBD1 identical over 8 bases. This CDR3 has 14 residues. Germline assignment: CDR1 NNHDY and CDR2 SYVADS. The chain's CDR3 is CASSDAGGGDDYTF. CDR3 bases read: TGTGCCAGCAGTGATGCAGGGGGCGGCGAC.

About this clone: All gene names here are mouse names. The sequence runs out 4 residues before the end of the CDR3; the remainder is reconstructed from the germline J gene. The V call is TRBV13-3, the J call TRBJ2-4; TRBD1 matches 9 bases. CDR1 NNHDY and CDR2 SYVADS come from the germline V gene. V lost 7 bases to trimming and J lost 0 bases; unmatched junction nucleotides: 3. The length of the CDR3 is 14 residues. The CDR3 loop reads CASLGTGSQNTLYF. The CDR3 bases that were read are TGTGCCAGCCTCGGGACAGGGAGTCAAAAC.

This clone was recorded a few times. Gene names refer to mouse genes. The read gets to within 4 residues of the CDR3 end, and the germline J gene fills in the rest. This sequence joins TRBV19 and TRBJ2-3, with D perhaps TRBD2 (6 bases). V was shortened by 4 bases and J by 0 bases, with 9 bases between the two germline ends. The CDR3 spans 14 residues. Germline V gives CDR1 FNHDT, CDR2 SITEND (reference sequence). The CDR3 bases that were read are TGTGCCAGCAGTCTCTGGGGCAGTGCAGAA. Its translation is CASSLWGSAE. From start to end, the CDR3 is CASSLWGSAETLYF.

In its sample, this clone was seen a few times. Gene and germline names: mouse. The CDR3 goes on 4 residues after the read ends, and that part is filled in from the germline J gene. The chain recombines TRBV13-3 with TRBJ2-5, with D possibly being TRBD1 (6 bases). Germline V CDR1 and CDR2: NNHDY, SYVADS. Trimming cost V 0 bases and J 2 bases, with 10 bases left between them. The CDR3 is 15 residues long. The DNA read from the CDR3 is TGTGCCAGCAGTGATGCAGGGACAACCCAAGAC. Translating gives CASSDAGTTQD. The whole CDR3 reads CASSDAGTTQDTQYF.

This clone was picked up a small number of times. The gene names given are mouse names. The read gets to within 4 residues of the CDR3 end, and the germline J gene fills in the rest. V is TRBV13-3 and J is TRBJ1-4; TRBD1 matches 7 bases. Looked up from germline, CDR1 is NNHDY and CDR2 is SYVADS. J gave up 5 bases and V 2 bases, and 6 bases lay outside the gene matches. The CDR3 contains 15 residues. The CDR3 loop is CASSETDRVNERLFF. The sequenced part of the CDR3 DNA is TGTGCCAGCAGTGAGACAGACAGGGTTAACGAA. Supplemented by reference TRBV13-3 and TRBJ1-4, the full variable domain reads EAAVTQSPRSKVAVTGGKVTLSCHQTNNHDYMYWYRQDTGHGLRLIHYSYVADSTEKGDIPDGYKASRPSQENFSLILELASLSQTAVYFCASSETDRVNERLFFGHGTKLSVL.

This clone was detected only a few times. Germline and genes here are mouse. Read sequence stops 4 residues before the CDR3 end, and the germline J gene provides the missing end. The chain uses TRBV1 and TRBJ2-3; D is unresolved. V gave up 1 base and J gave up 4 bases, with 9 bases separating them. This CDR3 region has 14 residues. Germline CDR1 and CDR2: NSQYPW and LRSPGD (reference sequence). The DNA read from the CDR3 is TGCACCTGCAGTGCAGGAGCCAGGTCAGAA. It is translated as CTCSAGARSE. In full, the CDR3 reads CTCSAGARSETLYF. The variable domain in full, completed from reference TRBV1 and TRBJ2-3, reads VTLLEQNPRWRLVPRGQAVNLRCILKNSQYPWMSWYQQDLQKQLQWLFTLRSPGDKEVKSLPGADYLATRVTDTELRLQVANMSQGRTLYCTCSAGARSETLYFGSGTRLTVL.

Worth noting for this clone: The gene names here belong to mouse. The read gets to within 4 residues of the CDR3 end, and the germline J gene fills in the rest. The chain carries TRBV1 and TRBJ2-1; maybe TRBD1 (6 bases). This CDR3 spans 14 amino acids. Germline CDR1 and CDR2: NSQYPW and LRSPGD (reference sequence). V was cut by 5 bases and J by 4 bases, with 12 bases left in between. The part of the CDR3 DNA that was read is TGCACCTGCAGTCCCACAGGGTCTTATGCT. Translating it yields CTCSPTGSYA. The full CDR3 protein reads CTCSPTGSYAEQFF.

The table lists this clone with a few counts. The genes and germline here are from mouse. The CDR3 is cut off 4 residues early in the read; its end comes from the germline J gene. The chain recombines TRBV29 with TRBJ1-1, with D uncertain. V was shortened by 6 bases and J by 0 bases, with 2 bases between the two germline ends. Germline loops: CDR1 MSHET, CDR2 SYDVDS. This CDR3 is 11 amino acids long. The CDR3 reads CASSSNTEVFF. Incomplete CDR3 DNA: TGTGCTAGCAGCTCAAACACA. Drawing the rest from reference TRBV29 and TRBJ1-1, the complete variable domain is DMKVTQMPRYLIKRMGENVLLECGQDMSHETMYWYRQDPGLGLQLIYISYDVDSNSEGDIPKGYRVSRKKREHFSLILDSAKTNQTSVYFCASSSNTEVFFGKGTRLTVV.

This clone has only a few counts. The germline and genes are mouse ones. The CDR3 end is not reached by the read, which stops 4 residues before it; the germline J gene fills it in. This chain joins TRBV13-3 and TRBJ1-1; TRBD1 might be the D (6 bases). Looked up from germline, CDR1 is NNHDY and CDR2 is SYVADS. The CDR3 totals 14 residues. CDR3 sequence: CASSTLGGRGEVFF. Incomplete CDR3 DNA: TGTGCCAGCAGTACGCTGGGGGGGCGCGGA.